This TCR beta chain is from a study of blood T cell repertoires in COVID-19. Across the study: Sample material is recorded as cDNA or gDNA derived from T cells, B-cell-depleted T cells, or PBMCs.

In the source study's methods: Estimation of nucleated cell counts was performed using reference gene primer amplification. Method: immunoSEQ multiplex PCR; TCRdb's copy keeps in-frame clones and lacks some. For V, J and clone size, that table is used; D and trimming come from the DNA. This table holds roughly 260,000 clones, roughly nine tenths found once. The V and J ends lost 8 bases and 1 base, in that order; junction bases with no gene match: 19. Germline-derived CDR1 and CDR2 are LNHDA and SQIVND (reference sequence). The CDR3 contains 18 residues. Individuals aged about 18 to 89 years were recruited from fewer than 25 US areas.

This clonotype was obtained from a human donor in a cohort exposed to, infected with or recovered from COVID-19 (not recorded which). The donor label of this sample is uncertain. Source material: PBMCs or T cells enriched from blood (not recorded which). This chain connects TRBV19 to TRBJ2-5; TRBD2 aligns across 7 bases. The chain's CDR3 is CASFPEERGSQCQETQYF. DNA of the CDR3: TGTGCCAGTTTCCCCGAGGAGCGGGGATCCCAATGCCAAGAGACCCAGTACTTC. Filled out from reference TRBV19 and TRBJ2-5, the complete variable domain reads DGGITQSPKYLFRKEGQNVTLSCEQNLNHDAMYWYRQDPGQGLRLIYYSQIVNDFQKGDIAEGYSVSREKKESFPLTVTSAQKNPTAFYLCASFPEERGSQCQETQYFGPGTRLLVL.